This TCR beta chain was found in a study of cytomegalovirus exposure and HLA in healthy donors. V was shortened by 2 bases and J by 3 bases, with 5 bases between the two germline ends. The germline V gene encodes CDR1 SGHAT and CDR2 FQNNGV. This CDR3 comprises 14 residues. The PCR was carried out with 60 Vbeta primers and 13 Jbeta primers. Some clones are missing from TCRdb's copy, which holds only in-frame ones; the method was immunoSEQ multiplex PCR. The data show approximately 150,000 clones, 68% seen once. This TCR was recovered from a man aged 45-60 years in good health and CMV-seronegative. J is TRBJ1-6 and V is TRBV11-2; D gene ambiguous. Sequencing input: PBMCs. The CDR3 reads CASSLSLYNSPLHF. In DNA, the CDR3 is TGTGCCAGCAGCTTATCCCTCTATAATTCACCCCTCCACTTT.